These T cell receptor beta chains were read from a single sample in a study of blood T cell repertoires in COVID-19. TCRdb's copy holds only in-frame clones and misses some; the assay was immunoSEQ multiplex PCR. The repertoire holds a few hundred thousand clones, with about nine tenths as singletons. Material: PBMCs or T cells enriched from blood (not recorded which). Every receptor here comes from a woman in her late teens or twenties who had recovered from COVID-19. The CDR3 runs from the conserved cysteine through the conserved F or W. D genes are given only for firm matches. Expanded clones are given a class, and other clones once, few, many or no size at all.

D gene: TRBD1
J gene: TRBJ1-2
V gene: TRBV19
CDR3 length: 14
clone size: .
CDR3 protein: CASSGTGTGNGYTF
CDR3 DNA: TGTGCCAGTAGTGGGACAGGGACAGGGAATGGCTACACCTTC

D gene: .
J gene: TRBJ2-1
V gene: TRBV29-1
CDR3 length: 16
clone size: .
CDR3 protein: CSVEENRRGVYNEQFF
CDR3 DNA: TGCAGCGTTGAAGAGAATAGGCGGGGAGTCTACAATGAGCAGTTCTTC

D gene: TRBD1
J gene: TRBJ1-2
V gene: TRBV2
CDR3 length: 16
clone size: .
CDR3 protein: CANRVVPGQGAHGYTF
CDR3 DNA: TGTGCCAACCGTGTGGTCCCGGGACAGGGGGCGCATGGCTACACCTTC

D gene: TRBD2
J gene: TRBJ2-1
V gene: TRBV3-1/TRBV3-2
CDR3 length: 14
clone size: .
CDR3 protein: CASEQIAGTSEQFF
CDR3 DNA: TGTGCCAGCGAACAAATAGCGGGAACGAGTGAGCAGTTCTTC

D gene: .
J gene: TRBJ1-1
V gene: TRBV9
CDR3 length: 14
clone size: .
CDR3 protein: CASSVDEANTEAFF
CDR3 DNA: TGTGCCAGCAGCGTAGATGAGGCGAACACTGAAGCTTTCTTT

D gene: TRBD1
J gene: TRBJ1-2
V gene: TRBV30
CDR3 length: 13
clone size: .
CDR3 protein: CACRQGENYGYTF
CDR3 DNA: TGTGCCTGTAGACAGGGAGAGAACTATGGCTACACCTTC

D gene: .
J gene: TRBJ1-3
V gene: TRBV28
CDR3 length: 16
clone size: .
CDR3 protein: CASSTPDRLSGNTIYF
CDR3 DNA: TGTGCCAGCAGTACCCCCGACAGGCTAAGTGGAAACACCATATATTTT

D gene: .
J gene: TRBJ1-2
V gene: TRBV4-1
CDR3 length: 16
clone size: .
CDR3 protein: CASSQVAGGSLYGYTF
CDR3 DNA: TGCGCCAGCAGCCAAGTCGCTGGGGGCAGCCTCTATGGCTACACCTTC

D gene: .
J gene: TRBJ1-3
V gene: TRBV5-1
CDR3 length: 15
clone size: once
CDR3 protein: CASSLDTTSGNTIYF
CDR3 DNA: TGCGCCAGCAGCTTGGACACAACCTCTGGAAACACCATATATTTT

D gene: .
J gene: TRBJ1-3
V gene: TRBV6-1
CDR3 length: 12
clone size: many
CDR3 protein: CASSEVANTIYF
CDR3 DNA: TGTGCCAGCAGTGAAGTGGCAAACACCATATATTTT

D gene: TRBD2
J gene: TRBJ2-1
V gene: TRBV19
CDR3 length: 15
clone size: .
CDR3 protein: CASSTSGRKDNEQFF
CDR3 DNA: TGTGCCAGTAGTACTAGCGGGAGGAAGGACAATGAGCAGTTCTTC

D gene: TRBD1
J gene: TRBJ2-1
V gene: TRBV24-1
CDR3 length: 16
clone size: .
CDR3 protein: CATSDLEQGVTNEQFF
CDR3 DNA: TGTGCCACCAGTGATTTAGAGCAGGGGGTCACGAATGAGCAGTTCTTC